This T cell receptor beta chain is drawn from a study of blood T cell repertoires in COVID-19. Looking at the study overall: There were acute and convalescent COVID-19 samples, and they came from the United States, Italy and Spain. Sources were T cells, B-cell-depleted T cells, or PBMCs; the material itself was cDNA or gDNA.

In the source study's methods: Reference gene primer amplification yielded estimated nucleated cell counts. The assay was immunoSEQ multiplex PCR, and TCRdb's table has in-frame clones only and misses some. Clone size and V and J calls were adopted from that table, with D and trimming inferred from the DNA. The data show hundreds of thousands of clones, approximately 85% seen once. V was cut by 0 bases and J by 4 bases, with 9 bases left in between. Per germline, CDR1 LNHNV and CDR2 YYDKDF (reference sequence). CDR3 length: 14 amino acids. The material sequenced was peripheral blood. The chain carries TRBV15 and TRBJ1-2, with D tentatively TRBD1 (5 bases). The sequence was obtained from a man over 45 with active or convalescent COVID-19. The CDR3 sequence is CATSRDGGTYGYTF. The CDR3 DNA reads TGTGCCACCAGCAGAGATGGGGGGACCTATGGCTACACCTTC.